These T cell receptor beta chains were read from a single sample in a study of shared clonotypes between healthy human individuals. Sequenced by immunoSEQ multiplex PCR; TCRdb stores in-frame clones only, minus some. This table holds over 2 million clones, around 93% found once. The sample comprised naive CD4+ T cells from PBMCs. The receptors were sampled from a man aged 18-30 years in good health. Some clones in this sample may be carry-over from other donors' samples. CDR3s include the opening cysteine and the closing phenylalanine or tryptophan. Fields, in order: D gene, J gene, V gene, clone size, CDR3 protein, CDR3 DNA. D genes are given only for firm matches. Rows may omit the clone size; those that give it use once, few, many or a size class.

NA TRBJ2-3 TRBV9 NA CASSASPTTDTQYF TGTGCCAGCAGCGCCTCCCCAACCACAGATACGCAGTATTTT
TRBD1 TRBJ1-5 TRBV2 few CASSERQGDQPQHF TGTGCCAGCAGTGAACGACAGGGGGATCAGCCCCAGCATTTT
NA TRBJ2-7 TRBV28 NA CASSLSGTSEQYF TGTGCCAGCAGTTTATCGGGGACCAGCGAGCAGTACTTC
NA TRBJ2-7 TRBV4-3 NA CASSQGLWGDEQYF TGCGCCAGCAGCCAAGGGCTGTGGGGAGACGAGCAGTACTTC
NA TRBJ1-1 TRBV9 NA CASSVVWGETEAFF TGTGCCAGCAGCGTAGTCTGGGGCGAGACTGAAGCTTTCTTT
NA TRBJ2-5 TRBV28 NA CASKLARSPETQYF TGTGCCAGCAAGTTAGCACGGTCCCCAGAGACCCAGTACTTC
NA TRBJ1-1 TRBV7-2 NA CASSLGIDTEAFF TGTGCCAGCAGCCTAGGGATTGACACTGAAGCTTTCTTT
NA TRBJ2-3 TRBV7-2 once CASSLNQGRTDTQYF TGTGCCAGCAGCTTAAATCAGGGGCGCACAGATACGCAGTATTTT
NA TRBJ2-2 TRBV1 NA CTSSHIGLAGDTANTGELFF TGCACCAGCAGCCACATCGGACTAGCGGGAGATACCGCGAACACCGGGGAGCTGTTTTTT
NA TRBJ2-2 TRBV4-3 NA CASSQGGGNTGELFF TGCGCCAGCAGCCAAGGGGGCGGGAACACCGGGGAGCTGTTTTTT
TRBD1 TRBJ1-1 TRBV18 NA CASSPQGQGYAEAFF TGTGCCAGCTCACCGCAGGGACAGGGTTACGCTGAAGCTTTCTTT
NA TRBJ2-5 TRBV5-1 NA CASSLEADLQETQYF TGCGCCAGCAGCTTGGAGGCGGACCTCCAAGAGACCCAGTACTTC
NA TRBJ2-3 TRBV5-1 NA CASSTPEPRQDTQYF TGCGCCAGCAGCACACCAGAACCCAGGCAGGATACGCAGTATTTT
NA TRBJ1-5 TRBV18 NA CASSPPNAPGGNQPQHF TGTGCCAGCTCACCACCGAACGCGCCGGGTGGCAATCAGCCCCAGCATTTT
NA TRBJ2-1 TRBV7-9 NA CASSLPRASYNEQFF TGTGCCAGCAGCTTACCCCGGGCCAGCTACAATGAGCAGTTCTTC
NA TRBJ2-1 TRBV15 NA CATTSFFQGRYNEQFF TGTGCCACCACGTCCTTCTTTCAGGGGAGATACAATGAGCAGTTCTTC
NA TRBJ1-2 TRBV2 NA CASSPQGIVYGYTF TGTGCCAGCAGTCCTCAGGGGATCGTCTATGGCTACACCTTC
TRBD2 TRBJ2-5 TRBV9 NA CASSVVASGNQETQYF TGTGCCAGCAGCGTAGTGGCTAGCGGGAACCAAGAGACCCAGTACTTC
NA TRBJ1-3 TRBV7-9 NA CASSSQTVGGNTIYF TGTGCCAGCAGCTCGCAGACGGTGGGGGGAAACACCATATATTTT
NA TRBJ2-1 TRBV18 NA CASSPPRKVSYNEQFF TGTGCCAGCTCACCCCCCAGGAAGGTGTCCTACAATGAGCAGTTCTTC
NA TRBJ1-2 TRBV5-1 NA CASTLTAGEAYGYTF TGCGCCAGCACCCTAACGGCAGGGGAGGCCTATGGCTACACCTTC
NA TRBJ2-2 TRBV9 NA CASHGQLDTGELFF TGTGCCAGCCACGGACAGTTGGACACCGGGGAGCTGTTTTTT
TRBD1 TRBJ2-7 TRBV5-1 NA CASSMDRAEQYF TGCGCCAGCAGCATGGACAGGGCCGAGCAGTACTTC
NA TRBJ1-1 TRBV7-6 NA CASRLNSQSKAFF TGTGCCAGCAGGTTAAACAGCCAAAGCAAAGCTTTCTTT
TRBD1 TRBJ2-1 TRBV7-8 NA CASSLRGQGAPNEQFF TGTGCCAGCAGCTTAAGAGGACAGGGGGCGCCGAATGAGCAGTTCTTC
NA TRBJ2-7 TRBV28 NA CASSLPTGLPYEQYF TGTGCCAGCAGTTTACCGACGGGACTCCCCTACGAGCAGTACTTC
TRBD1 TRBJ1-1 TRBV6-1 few CASGRQGPGTEAFF TGTGCCAGCGGACGACAGGGGCCGGGCACTGAAGCTTTCTTT
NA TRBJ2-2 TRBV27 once CASSNRGAGSIGAGELFF TGTGCCAGCAGCAACCGGGGGGCAGGGTCGATCGGGGCCGGGGAGCTGTTTTTT
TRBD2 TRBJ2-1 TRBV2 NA CASSTGLADLDEQFF TGTGCCAGCAGTACGGGACTAGCGGACCTCGATGAGCAGTTCTTC
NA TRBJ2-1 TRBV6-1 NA CASSPVGLAYNEQFF TGTGCCAGCAGTCCGGTGGGCCTAGCATACAATGAGCAGTTCTTC
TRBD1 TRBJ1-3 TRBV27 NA CASSLSGDRVAGNTIYF TGTGCCAGCAGTTTATCGGGTGACAGGGTAGCAGGAAACACCATATATTTT
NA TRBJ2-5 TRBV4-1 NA CASSQVGRRVGGETQYF TGCGCCAGCAGCCAAGTCGGACGCAGGGTGGGCGGCGAGACCCAGTACTTC
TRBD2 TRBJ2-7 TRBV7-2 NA CASSLVPTSGSGYEQYF TGTGCCAGCAGCTTAGTTCCGACTAGCGGGAGTGGTTACGAGCAGTACTTC
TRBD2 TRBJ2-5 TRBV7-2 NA CASRPGPGLASQETQYF TGTGCCAGCAGACCCGGACCGGGACTAGCGAGTCAAGAGACCCAGTACTTC
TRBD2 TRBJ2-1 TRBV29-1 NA CSVGRIAGLSYNEQFF TGCAGCGTTGGACGGATAGCGGGACTTTCCTACAATGAGCAGTTCTTC
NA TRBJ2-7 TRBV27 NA CASSFSFTGNYEQYF TGTGCCAGCAGTTTTAGTTTCACTGGGAACTACGAGCAGTACTTC
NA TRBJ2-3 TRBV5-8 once CASSFGWDTQYF TGTGCCAGCAGCTTCGGATGGGATACGCAGTATTTT
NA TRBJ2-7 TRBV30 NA CAWSVLTGAYEQYF TGTGCCTGGAGTGTACTAACGGGAGCCTACGAGCAGTACTTC
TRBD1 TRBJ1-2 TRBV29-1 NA CSVVGQGVYGYTF TGCAGCGTAGTGGGACAGGGAGTCTATGGCTACACCTTC
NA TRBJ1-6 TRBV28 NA CASSSRDLGRRGSPLHF TGTGCCAGCAGTTCCAGGGACCTTGGACGAAGAGGTTCACCCCTCCACTTT
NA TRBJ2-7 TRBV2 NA CASSSQGPEQYF TGTGCCAGCAGCTCACAGGGCCCCGAGCAGTACTTC
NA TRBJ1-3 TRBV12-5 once CASALNSPNTIYF TGTGCTAGTGCCCTTAACTCCCCAAACACCATATATTTT
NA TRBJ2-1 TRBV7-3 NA CASSSDSYNEQFF TGTGCCAGCAGCTCTGACAGCTACAATGAGCAGTTCTTC
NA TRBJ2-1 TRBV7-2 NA CASSLGINEQFF TGTGCCAGCAGCTTAGGGATCAATGAGCAGTTCTTC
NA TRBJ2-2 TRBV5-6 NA CASSPPGQGRLGELFF TGTGCCAGCAGCCCGCCCGGGCAGGGAAGGTTAGGGGAGCTGTTTTTT
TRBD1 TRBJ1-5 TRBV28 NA CASGNSGGDQPQHF TGTGCCAGCGGTAACTCAGGGGGCGATCAGCCCCAGCATTTT
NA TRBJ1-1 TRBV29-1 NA CSVAGVVDTEAFF TGCAGCGTTGCAGGGGTGGTCGACACTGAAGCTTTCTTT
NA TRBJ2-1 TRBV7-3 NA CASSALAGSSYNEQFF TGTGCCAGCAGCGCTCTGGCAGGGAGCTCCTACAATGAGCAGTTCTTC
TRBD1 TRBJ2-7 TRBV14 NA CASSTRQGIGEQYF TGTGCCAGCAGCACTCGACAGGGGATCGGGGAGCAGTACTTC
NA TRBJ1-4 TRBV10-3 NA CAISVGGRATNEKLFF TGTGCCATCAGTGTGGGGGGCAGAGCAACTAATGAAAAACTGTTTTTT
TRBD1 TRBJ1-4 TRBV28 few CASRGQGNEKLFF TGTGCCAGCAGGGGACAGGGGAATGAAAAACTGTTTTTT
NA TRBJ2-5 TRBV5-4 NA CASSFSSGVETQYF TGTGCCAGCAGCTTCAGTTCGGGGGTAGAGACCCAGTACTTC
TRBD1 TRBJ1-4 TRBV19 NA CASSLLPGQGVKKLFF TGTGCCAGTAGTTTACTACCGGGACAGGGTGTCAAAAAACTGTTTTTT
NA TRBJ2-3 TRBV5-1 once CASSFGQTPDTQYF TGCGCCAGCAGCTTCGGCCAGACTCCAGATACGCAGTATTTT
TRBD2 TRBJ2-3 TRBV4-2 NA CASSPRYIAGGVRDTQYF TGTGCCAGCAGCCCAAGATATATAGCGGGAGGCGTTCGGGATACGCAGTATTTT
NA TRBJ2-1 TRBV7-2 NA CASSLTLRSYNEQFF TGTGCCAGCAGCTTAACCCTCCGTTCCTACAATGAGCAGTTCTTC
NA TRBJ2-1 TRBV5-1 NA CASSLDVGVVGEQFF TGCGCCAGCAGCTTGGACGTCGGGGTCGTAGGTGAGCAGTTCTTC